The rows below give T cell receptor beta chains drawn from one sample of a study of CD8+CD57+ T cells in acquired aplastic anemia. TCRdb re-called the reads through MiXCR, storing one row per CDR3 protein. The table records 260,000 or so distinct CDR3 sequences, around 45% of them present only once. Sequencing input: sorted CD4+, CD8+, or CD8+CD57+ T cells (not recorded which) from PBMCs. All receptors come from a human donor with aplastic anemia. The CDR3 runs from the conserved cysteine through the conserved F or W. Each record gives: V gene, CDR3 length, D gene, J gene, clone size, CDR3 DNA, CDR3 protein. A D gene is named only where the DNA matches it firmly. Size is stated for part of the rows, as once, few or many counts, or as a class when the clone is expanded.

V gene: TRBV11-1; CDR3 length: 16; D gene: TRBD1; J gene: TRBJ1-2; clone size: once; CDR3 DNA: TGTGCCAGCAGGCGGGACAGCCCCGAACCCTCTAGTGGCTACACCTTC; CDR3 protein: CASRRDSPEPSSGYTF
V gene: TRBV7-2; CDR3 length: 19; D gene: NA; J gene: TRBJ1-1; clone size: many; CDR3 DNA: TGTGCCAGCAGCTTAGCGCGGATTCATATTGGGAGGGCGGACACTGAAGCTTTCTTT; CDR3 protein: CASSLARIHIGRADTEAFF
V gene: TRBV15; CDR3 length: 12; D gene: NA; J gene: TRBJ2-7; clone size: NA; CDR3 DNA: TGTGCCTCCAGCAGAGCCTACTGCGAGCAGTACTTC; CDR3 protein: CASSRAYCEQYF
V gene: TRBV5-5; CDR3 length: 19; D gene: NA; J gene: TRBJ2-3; clone size: many; CDR3 DNA: TGTGCCAGCAGCCCTCCCCCGCCCCTCGTACAGTGGGGCACAGATACGCAGTATTTT; CDR3 protein: CASSPPPPLVQWGTDTQYF
V gene: TRBV30; CDR3 length: 14; D gene: NA; J gene: TRBJ2-3; clone size: NA; CDR3 DNA: TGTGCCTGGAGTGTGGTAGGAGGCACAGATACGCAGTCTTTT; CDR3 protein: CAWSVVGGTDTQSF
V gene: TRBV9; CDR3 length: 13; D gene: TRBD2; J gene: TRBJ2-4; clone size: few; CDR3 DNA: TGTGCCAGCAGCGTAGGGGGGGGGGGCATTCAGTACTTC; CDR3 protein: CASSVGGGGIQYF
V gene: TRBV20-1; CDR3 length: 12; D gene: NA; J gene: TRBJ2-7; clone size: many; CDR3 DNA: TGCAGTACAACTCCAGAAAACTACGAGCAGTACTTC; CDR3 protein: CSTTPENYEQYF
V gene: TRBV29-1; CDR3 length: 15; D gene: TRBD2; J gene: TRBJ2-1; clone size: NA; CDR3 DNA: TGCAGCGTACCCCGACTAGCAATCTCCTACAATGAGCAGTTCTTC; CDR3 protein: CSVPRLAISYNEQFF
V gene: TRBV7-9; CDR3 length: 19; D gene: NA; J gene: TRBJ2-1; clone size: NA; CDR3 DNA: TGTGCCAGCAGCTTAGATCTGGGGTCCTCTCAACCAATGTACAATGAGCAGTTCTTC; CDR3 protein: CASSLDLGSSQPMYNEQFF
V gene: TRBV19; CDR3 length: 13; D gene: NA; J gene: TRBJ2-7; clone size: NA; CDR3 DNA: TGTGCCAGTAGTATAGGGTCAGGGCACGAGCAGTACTTC; CDR3 protein: CASSIGSGHEQYF
V gene: TRBV7-9; CDR3 length: 20; D gene: NA; J gene: TRBJ1-6; clone size: NA; CDR3 DNA: TGTGCCAGCAGCGTAGTCAGGATCTCCCCTTGGAGCTCCTATAATTCACCCCTCCACTTT; CDR3 protein: CASSVVRISPWSSYNSPLHF
V gene: TRBV7-9; CDR3 length: 15; D gene: TRBD2; J gene: TRBJ2-1; clone size: many; CDR3 DNA: TGTGCCAGCAGTCGCCCGGGACTAGGCTCTGATGAGCAGTTCTTC; CDR3 protein: CASSRPGLGSDEQFF
V gene: TRBV27; CDR3 length: 11; D gene: TRBD1; J gene: TRBJ2-5; clone size: many; CDR3 DNA: TGTGCCAGCACAGGGGGAGAGACCCAGTACTTC; CDR3 protein: CASTGGETQYF
V gene: TRBV5-1; CDR3 length: 14; D gene: NA; J gene: TRBJ2-5; clone size: NA; CDR3 DNA: TGCGCCAGCAGCCTTCGGGGTGATTTGGAGACCCAGTACTTC; CDR3 protein: CASSLRGDLETQYF
V gene: TRBV10-3; CDR3 length: 16; D gene: TRBD2; J gene: TRBJ2-7; clone size: NA; CDR3 DNA: TGTGCCATCAGTGCTATGACTAGCGGGGTCAGCTACGAGCAGTACTTC; CDR3 protein: CAISAMTSGVSYEQYF
V gene: TRBV7-9; CDR3 length: 13; D gene: NA; J gene: TRBJ1-5; clone size: NA; CDR3 DNA: TGTGCCAGCAGGAATACGGCCGAGCAGCCCCAGCATTTT; CDR3 protein: CASRNTAEQPQHF
V gene: TRBV10-3; CDR3 length: 15; D gene: NA; J gene: TRBJ2-7; clone size: NA; CDR3 DNA: TGTGCCATCAGGGACCGACAGGAGGACTTTCGGGTGCAGTACTTC; CDR3 protein: CAIRDRQEDFRVQYF
V gene: TRBV12-3/TRBV12-4; CDR3 length: 11; D gene: NA; J gene: TRBJ1-2; clone size: many; CDR3 DNA: TGTGCCAGCAGTGTGGGGGACGGCTACACCTTC; CDR3 protein: CASSVGDGYTF
V gene: TRBV4-3; CDR3 length: 13; D gene: NA; J gene: TRBJ2-7; clone size: many; CDR3 DNA: TGCGCCAGCAGCCAAGTGGGGGCCTACGAGCAGTACTTC; CDR3 protein: CASSQVGAYEQYF
V gene: TRBV20-1; CDR3 length: 13; D gene: TRBD2; J gene: TRBJ2-1; clone size: NA; CDR3 DNA: TGCAGTGCGCCGGGACTAGGGAACAATGAGCAGTTCTTC; CDR3 protein: CSAPGLGNNEQFF
V gene: TRBV9; CDR3 length: 18; D gene: TRBD2; J gene: TRBJ2-3; clone size: many; CDR3 DNA: TGTGCCAGCAGCCGCAGCCGGGGCGCGGGGGGAAGCACAGATACGCAGTATTTT; CDR3 protein: CASSRSRGAGGSTDTQYF